The 19 T cell receptor beta chains reported below all come from one sample, sequenced in a study of Graves' ophthalmopathy and Graves' hyperthyroidism. The TCR beta CDR3 regions underwent amplification from RNA transcripts. First-round RT-PCR used HTBI primers; second-round multiplex PCR followed. One entry per CDR3 protein results from TCRdb running MiXCR on the multiplex PCR reads. The sample records about 210,000 distinct CDR3 sequences, 25% to 35% being singletons. Sequencing was carried out using peripheral blood. These receptor sequences come from a man aged 45-65 years with Graves' ophthalmopathy.

The chain combines TRBV19 with TRBJ2-7; D ambiguous. CDR1 LNHDA and CDR2 SQIVND come from the germline V gene (reference sequence). The CDR3 consists of 13 residues. Trimming stripped 3 bases from V and 0 bases from J, with 6 bases between. CDR3 loop: CASSMGSSYEQYF. In nucleotides, the CDR3 is TGTGCCAGTAGTATGGGCAGCTCCTACGAGCAGTACTTC.

The chain combines TRBV30 with TRBJ2-7, with 9 bases lining up with TRBD2. Germline V gene data show CDR1 as GTSNPN and CDR2 as SVGIG (reference sequence). This CDR3 has 14 amino acids. V gave up 0 bases and J gave up 5 bases; unmatched junction bases: 5. CDR3 coding DNA: TGTGCCTGGAGTGTACTTTTAGCGGGAGACGAGCAGTACTTC. This translates into CAWSVLLAGDEQYF.

This clonotype was counted many times. The rearrangement links TRBV14 to TRBJ2-2; no firm D call. V lost 4 bases and J 5 bases, leaving 8 bases between the germline ends. Germline CDR1 and CDR2: SGHDN and FVKESK. CDR3 length: 13 residues. The CDR3 DNA reads TGTGCCAGCAGCCTTTGGGGTACCGGGGAGCTGTTTTTT. It encodes CASSLWGTGELFF.

This clonotype was detected ten times or more. CDR3 residues: CATTRPSSLPSPLHF. The CDR3 DNA is TGTGCCACCACGAGACCGTCCTCCCTTCCTTCACCCCTCCACTTT. V usage is TRBV6-1 and J usage is TRBJ1-6, with D hard to call. The germline V and J ends were trimmed by 10 bases and 9 bases, with 22 bases remaining between them. Germline V gives CDR1 MNHNS, CDR2 SASEGT. The CDR3 has 15 amino acids.

This chain joins TRBV24-1 and TRBJ1-1; 10 nucleotides match TRBD1. The J segment lost 3 bases and the V segment lost 2 bases, leaving 8 bases of the junction unmatched. Germline CDR1 and CDR2: KGHDR and SFDVKD. The CDR3 length is 17 residues. The CDR3 spells CATSDSGQGRGYTEAFF. CDR3 bases: TGTGCCACCAGTGATTCGGGACAGGGGAGAGGGTACACTGAAGCTTTCTTT.

This clonotype was seen repeatedly, ten times or more. This chain uses TRBV28 with TRBJ2-5; 7 bases fit TRBD2. CDR3 length: 17 residues. Trimming took 6 bases from V and 5 from J; bases not matched to a gene: 18. Germline assignment: CDR1 MDHEN and CDR2 SYDVKM. CDR3 sequence reads: CASSLGLTGGLQETQYF. CDR3 bases: TGTGCCAGCAGCCTGGGTCTTACGGGAGGTCTCCAGGAGACCCAGTACTTC.

This clonotype showed up many times. The J gene is TRBJ1-6, the V gene TRBV10-3, with a tentative D call TRBD1 (5 bases). CDR3 length: 13 residues. Deletions cut 4 bases from V and 8 bases from J, with 9 bases between. CDR1 and CDR2 from the germline V gene are ENHRY and SYGVKD. The CDR3 reads CAISGPGYSPLHF. CDR3 bases: TGTGCCATCAGTGGCCCAGGGTATTCACCCCTCCACTTT.

The rearrangement links TRBV6-5 to TRBJ2-7; the D is unclear. The germline V and J ends were trimmed by 4 bases and 3 bases, with 10 bases remaining between them. The length of the CDR3 is 13 residues. Germline-derived CDR1 and CDR2 are MNHEY and SVGAGI. The CDR3 region is CASSSTPRYEQYF. CDR3 sequence (DNA): TGTGCCAGCAGTTCAACTCCCCGCTACGAGCAGTACTTC.

The DNA for the CDR3 is TGTGCCAGCTCACCCTCCGGGACAGGGGGTGCTTATGGCTACACCTTC. The encoded protein is CASSPSGTGGAYGYTF. V is TRBV18 and J is TRBJ1-2; TRBD1 matches at 11 bases. Trimming took 3 bases from V and 5 from J; bases not matched to a gene: 8. Germline V gene lookup returns CDR1 KGHSH and CDR2 LQKENI. CDR3 length: 16 amino acids.

This clonotype was picked up many times. V is TRBV4-2 and J is TRBJ2-3, with 8 bases aligning to TRBD2. The germline gives CDR1 LGHNA, CDR2 YNFKEQ. The J segment lost 3 bases and the V segment lost 1 base, leaving 9 bases of the junction unmatched. The CDR3 runs to 17 residues. DNA for the CDR3: TGTGCCAGCAGCCAAGTCGGGAGGGCGGGGGGAACAGATACGCAGTATTTT. It is translated as CASSQVGRAGGTDTQYF.

This chain connects TRBV6-2 or TRBV6-3 to TRBJ1-1; 10 nucleotides line up with TRBD1. The CDR3 is 14 residues long. The germline V gene has CDR1 MNHEY and CDR2 SVGEGT. The junction had 10 bases not matched to a gene; V was cut back by 5 bases and J by 10 bases. The DNA for the CDR3 is TGTGCCAGCAGTCCCCGGGACAGGGGACTGTCAGCTTTCTTT. Translation gives CASSPRDRGLSAFF.

The J gene is TRBJ2-5, the V gene TRBV15; D remains ambiguous. The CDR3 is 14 residues long. The V gene's germline CDR1 is LNHNV and CDR2 YYDKDF (reference sequence). The V end lost 5 bases, the J end lost 2 bases, and 12 bases lay between the germline ends. The CDR3 sequence is CATSSRTGQETQYF. CDR3 bases: TGTGCCACCAGCTCGAGAACGGGTCAAGAGACCCAGTACTTC.

A single count supports this clonotype. In DNA form, the CDR3 reads TGTGCCAGCAGTAGCGGGGTCTACAATGAGCAGTTCTTC. Translated, it gives CASSSGVYNEQFF. The V gene is TRBV12-3 or TRBV12-4, the J gene TRBJ2-1; TRBD2 matches 7 bases. CDR3 length: 13 amino acids. The junction had 1 base not matched to a gene; V was cut back by 5 bases and J by 3 bases.

This clonotype was seen a few times. The V and J genes are TRBV12-3 or TRBV12-4 and TRBJ1-1; perhaps TRBD1 as D (6 bases). The CDR3 loop spans 16 amino acids. V was clipped by 2 bases and J by 1 base, with 14 bases between them. The CDR3 sequence is CASSLRGAYGNTEAFF. CDR3 DNA sequence: TGTGCCAGCAGTTTACGGGGGGCGTATGGGAACACTGAAGCTTTCTTT.

The chain combines TRBV18 with TRBJ1-1, with D possibly being TRBD1 (5 bases). Germline V gene sequence: CDR1 KGHSH, CDR2 LQKENI. The CDR3 covers 16 residues. V lost 2 bases, J lost 4 bases, and 17 bases lay in between. CDR3 DNA: TGTGCCAGCTCACCAGACCTGTGGGGGGGAGGCACTGAAGCTTTCTTT. Protein: CASSPDLWGGGTEAFF.

In its sample, this clonotype was seen many times. The V call is TRBV12-3 or TRBV12-4, the J call TRBJ2-2; 8 nucleotides align to TRBD1. V shed 6 bases and J 3 bases; nucleotides not matched to a gene: 6. The CDR3 spans 15 residues. The CDR3 here is CASRQDRAYTGELFF. DNA for the CDR3: TGTGCCAGCAGACAGGACAGGGCCTACACCGGGGAGCTGTTTTTT.

This clonotype was found many times. J is TRBJ1-1 and V is TRBV15; 8 nucleotides match TRBD1. This CDR3 has 14 residues. CDR1 and CDR2 (germline): LNHNV, YYDKDF (reference sequence). The V and J ends lost 7 bases and 1 base, in that order; junction bases with no gene match: 5. This CDR3 is CATKVDRGNTEAFF. CDR3 DNA: TGTGCCACCAAGGTAGACAGGGGGAACACTGAAGCTTTCTTT. The whole variable domain, remainder taken from reference TRBV15 and TRBJ1-1, is DAMVIQNPRYQVTQFGKPVTLSCSQTLNHNVMYWYQQKSSQAPKLLFHYYDKDFNNEADTPDNFQSRRPNTSFCFLDIRSPGLGDTAMYLCATKVDRGNTEAFFGQGTRLTVV.

This clonotype was counted at least ten times. The rearrangement joins TRBV12-5 to TRBJ2-7, with 8 bases lining up with TRBD1. Unmatched junction bases numbered 5, after V lost 5 bases and J lost 5 bases. This CDR3 region has 13 residues. Germline V CDR1 and CDR2: LGHNT, FRNRAP. CDR3 DNA: TGTGCTAGTGGTGAGGACAGGGACCACGAGCAGTACTTC. Amino acid sequence: CASGEDRDHEQYF.

The J gene is TRBJ2-7, the V gene TRBV6-2 or TRBV6-3; D possibly uses TRBD1 or TRBD2 (5 bases each). V shed 5 bases and J shed 5 bases, with 22 bases lying between them. Per germline, CDR1 MNHEY and CDR2 SVGEGT. The CDR3 consists of 16 residues. The chain's CDR3 is CASSRIPGPVVHEQYF. CDR3 nucleotides: TGTGCCAGCAGTAGAATTCCGGGACCAGTAGTCCACGAGCAGTACTTC.